The sequence of this TCR beta chain was determined in a study of blood T cell repertoires in COVID-19. Overall study: The United States, Italy and Spain were the sources of the acute and convalescent COVID-19 samples.

There are a few counts of this clone. Authors' data handling: It was from reference gene primer amplification that nucleated cell counts were estimated. Sequencing was performed with immunoSEQ multiplex PCR; in TCRdb, only in-frame clones are kept and a portion is missing. Clone size and V and J calls were adopted from that table, with D and trimming inferred from the DNA. The sample carries some 68,000 clones, approximately 80% recorded once. The sample consisted of peripheral blood. The source is a man in his 70s with acute or convalescent COVID-19.

CDR3 in DNA: TGCGCCAGCAGCCAAAGGGGTTTGCACATTCAGTACTTC. Translated, it gives CASSQRGLHIQYF. The chain joins TRBV5-1 to TRBJ2-4; TRBD1 might be the D (5 bases). The CDR3 is 13 residues long. The V end lost 4 bases, the J end lost 8 bases, and 13 bases lay between the germline ends. Looked up from germline, CDR1 is SGHRS and CDR2 is YFSETQ. The variable domain in full, completed from reference TRBV5-1 and TRBJ2-4, reads KAGVTQTPRYLIKTRGQQVTLSCSPISGHRSVSWYQQTPGQGLQFLFEYFSETQRNKGNFPGRFSGRQFSNSRSEMNVSTLELGDSALYLCASSQRGLHIQYFGAGTRLSVL.